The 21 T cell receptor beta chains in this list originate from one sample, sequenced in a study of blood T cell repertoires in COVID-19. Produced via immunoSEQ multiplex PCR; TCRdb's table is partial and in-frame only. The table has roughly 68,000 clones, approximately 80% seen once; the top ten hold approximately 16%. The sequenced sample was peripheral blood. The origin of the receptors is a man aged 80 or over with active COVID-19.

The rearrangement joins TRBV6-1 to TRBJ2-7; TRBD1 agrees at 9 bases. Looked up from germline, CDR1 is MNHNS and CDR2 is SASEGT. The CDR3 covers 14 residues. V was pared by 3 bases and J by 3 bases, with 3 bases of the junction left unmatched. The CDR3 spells CASSDRQGVYEQYF. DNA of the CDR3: TGTGCCAGCAGTGACAGACAGGGGGTCTACGAGCAGTACTTC.

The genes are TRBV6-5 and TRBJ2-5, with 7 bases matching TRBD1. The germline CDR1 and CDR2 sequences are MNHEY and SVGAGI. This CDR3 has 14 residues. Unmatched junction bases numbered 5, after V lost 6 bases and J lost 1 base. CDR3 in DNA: TGTGCCAGCAGACCTAGGGGGCCCCAAGAGACCCAGTACTTC. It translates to CASRPRGPQETQYF.

CDR3 coding DNA: TGTGCCAGTAGTATGGACCTAGGGACATCCGGGGAGCTGTTTTTT. Translated, it gives CASSMDLGTSGELFF. The genes are TRBV19 and TRBJ2-2; D may be TRBD1 (6 bases). Germline V lookup: CDR1 LNHDA, CDR2 SQIVND (reference sequence). Trimming pared 3 bases from V and 6 bases from J, leaving 14 bases between. The CDR3 consists of 15 residues.

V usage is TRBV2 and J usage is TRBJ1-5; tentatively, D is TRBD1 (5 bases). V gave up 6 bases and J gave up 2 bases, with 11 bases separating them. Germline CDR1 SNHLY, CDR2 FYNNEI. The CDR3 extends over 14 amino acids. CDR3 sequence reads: CASRGVSGNQPQHF. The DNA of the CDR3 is TGTGCCAGCAGAGGGGTCTCGGGCAATCAGCCCCAGCATTTT. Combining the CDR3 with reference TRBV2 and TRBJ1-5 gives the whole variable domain EPEVTQTPSHQVTQMGQEVILRCVPISNHLYFYWYRQILGQKVEFLVSFYNNEISEKSEIFDDQFSVERPDGSNFTLKIRSTKLEDSAMYFCASRGVSGNQPQHFGDGTRLSIL.

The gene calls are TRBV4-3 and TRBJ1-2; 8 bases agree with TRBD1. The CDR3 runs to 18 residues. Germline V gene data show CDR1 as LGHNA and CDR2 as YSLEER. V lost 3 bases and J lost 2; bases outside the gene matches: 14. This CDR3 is CASSQRNPGQGLNYGYTF. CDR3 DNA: TGCGCCAGCAGCCAGAGAAACCCAGGACAGGGCTTAAACTATGGCTACACCTTC.

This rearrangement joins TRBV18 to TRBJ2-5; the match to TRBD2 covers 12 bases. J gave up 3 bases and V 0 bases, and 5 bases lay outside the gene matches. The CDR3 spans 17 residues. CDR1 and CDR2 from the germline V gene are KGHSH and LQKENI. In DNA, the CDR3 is TGTGCCAGCTCACCACCCTCCTGGACTAGCGGGGAAGAGACCCAGTACTTC. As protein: CASSPPSWTSGEETQYF.

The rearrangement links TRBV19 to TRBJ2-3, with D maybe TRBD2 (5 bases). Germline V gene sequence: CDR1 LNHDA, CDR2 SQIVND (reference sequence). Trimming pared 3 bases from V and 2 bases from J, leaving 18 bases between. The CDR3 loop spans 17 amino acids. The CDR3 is CASSMGGGVYNTDTQYF. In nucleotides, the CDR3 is TGTGCCAGTAGTATGGGTGGAGGAGTTTACAACACAGATACGCAGTATTTT.

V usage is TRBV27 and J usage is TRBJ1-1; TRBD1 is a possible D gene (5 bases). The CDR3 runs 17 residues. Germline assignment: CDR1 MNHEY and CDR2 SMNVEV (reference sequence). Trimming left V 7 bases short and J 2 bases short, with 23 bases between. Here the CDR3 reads CASTPEPGFLRNTEAFF. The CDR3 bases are TGTGCCAGCACCCCCGAACCAGGGTTTTTGAGAAACACTGAAGCTTTCTTT.

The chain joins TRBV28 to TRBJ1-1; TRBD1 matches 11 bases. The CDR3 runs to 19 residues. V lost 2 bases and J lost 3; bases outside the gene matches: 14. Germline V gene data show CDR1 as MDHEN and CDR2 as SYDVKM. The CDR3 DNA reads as TGTGCCAGCAGTTTAACTTTCCGGGGACAGGGGGTTTTTGACACTGAAGCTTTCTTT. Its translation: CASSLTFRGQGVFDTEAFF. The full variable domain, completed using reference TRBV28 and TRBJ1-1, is DVKVTQSSRYLVKRTGEKVFLECVQDMDHENMFWYRQDPGLGLRLIYFSYDVKMKEKGDIPEGYSVSREKKERFSLILESASTNQTSMYLCASSLTFRGQGVFDTEAFFGQGTRLTVV.

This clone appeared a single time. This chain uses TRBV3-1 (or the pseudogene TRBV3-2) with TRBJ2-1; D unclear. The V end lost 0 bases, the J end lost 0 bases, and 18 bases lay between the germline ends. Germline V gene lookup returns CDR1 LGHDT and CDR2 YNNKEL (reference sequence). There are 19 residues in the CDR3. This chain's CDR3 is CASSQDRRGRKSSYNEQFF. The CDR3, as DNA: TGTGCCAGCAGCCAAGATAGAAGAGGTAGGAAGAGCTCCTACAATGAGCAGTTCTTC.

The CDR3 DNA follows: TGTGCCAGCAGCCAGGGGGGAGTTGGAGAAAAACTGTTTTTT. Its translation is CASSQGGVGEKLFF. The chain links TRBV9 to TRBJ1-4; TRBD1 matches at 7 bases. The V gene end was trimmed by 4 bases and the J gene end by 8 bases; junction bases not matched to a gene: 8. The CDR3 covers 14 residues. Per germline, CDR1 SGDLS and CDR2 YYNGEE. Looking up the rest from reference TRBV9 and TRBJ1-4 gives the full variable domain: DSGVTQTPKHLITATGQRVTLRCSPRSGDLSVYWYQQSLDQGLQFLIQYYNGEERAKGNILERFSAQQFPDLHSELNLSSLELGDSALYFCASSQGGVGEKLFFGSGTQLSVL.

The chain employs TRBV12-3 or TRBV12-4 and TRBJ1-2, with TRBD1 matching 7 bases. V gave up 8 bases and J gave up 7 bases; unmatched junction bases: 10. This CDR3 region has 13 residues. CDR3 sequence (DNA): TGTGCCAGCCAGGGGGGACAGTTCTCTGGCTACACCTTC. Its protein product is CASQGGQFSGYTF.

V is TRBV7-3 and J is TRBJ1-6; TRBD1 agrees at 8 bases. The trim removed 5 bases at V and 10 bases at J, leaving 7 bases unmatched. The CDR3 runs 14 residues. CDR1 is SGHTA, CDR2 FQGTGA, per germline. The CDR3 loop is CASSPGQGVSPLHF. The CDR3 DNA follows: TGTGCCAGCAGCCCCGGACAGGGTGTCTCACCCCTCCACTTT.

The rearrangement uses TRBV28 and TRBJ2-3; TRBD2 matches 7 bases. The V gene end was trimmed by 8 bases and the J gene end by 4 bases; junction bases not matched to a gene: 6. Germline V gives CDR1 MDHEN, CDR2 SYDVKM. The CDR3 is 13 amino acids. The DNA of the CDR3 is TGTGCCAGCCAGGGAGGGATGTCAGATACGCAGTATTTT. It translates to CASQGGMSDTQYF.

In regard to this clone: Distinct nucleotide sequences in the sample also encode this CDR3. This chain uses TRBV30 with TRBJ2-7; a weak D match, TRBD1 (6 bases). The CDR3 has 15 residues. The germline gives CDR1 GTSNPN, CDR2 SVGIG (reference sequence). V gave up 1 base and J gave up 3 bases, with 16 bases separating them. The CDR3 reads CAWSGPGQGIYEQYF. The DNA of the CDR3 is TGTGCCTGGAGTGGACCGGGGCAGGGGATCTACGAGCAGTACTTC.

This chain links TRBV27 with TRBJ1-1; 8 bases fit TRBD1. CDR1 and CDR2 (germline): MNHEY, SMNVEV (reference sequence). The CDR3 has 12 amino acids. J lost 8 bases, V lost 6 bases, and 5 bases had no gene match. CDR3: CASSQRTGEAFF. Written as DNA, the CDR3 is TGTGCCAGCAGCCAGCGGACAGGGGAAGCTTTCTTT.

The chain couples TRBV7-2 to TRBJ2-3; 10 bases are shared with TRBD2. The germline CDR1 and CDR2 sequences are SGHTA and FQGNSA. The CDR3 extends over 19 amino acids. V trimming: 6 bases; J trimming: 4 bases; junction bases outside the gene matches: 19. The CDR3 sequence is CASSSLGIQRGGPPDTQYF. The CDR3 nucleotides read TGTGCCAGCAGTAGTCTCGGGATTCAGCGGGGGGGACCACCAGATACGCAGTATTTT. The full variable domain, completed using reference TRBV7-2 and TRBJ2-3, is GAGVSQSPSNKVTEKGKDVELRCDPISGHTALYWYRQSLGQGLEFLIYFQGNSAPDKSGLPSDRFSAERTGGSVSTLTIQRTQQEDSAVYLCASSSLGIQRGGPPDTQYFGPGTRLTVL.

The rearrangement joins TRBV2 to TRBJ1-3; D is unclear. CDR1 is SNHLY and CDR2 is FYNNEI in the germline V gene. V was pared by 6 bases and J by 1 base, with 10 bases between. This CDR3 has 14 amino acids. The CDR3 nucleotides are TGTGCCAGCAGATCCGGGATATCTGGAAACACCATATATTTT. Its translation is CASRSGISGNTIYF.

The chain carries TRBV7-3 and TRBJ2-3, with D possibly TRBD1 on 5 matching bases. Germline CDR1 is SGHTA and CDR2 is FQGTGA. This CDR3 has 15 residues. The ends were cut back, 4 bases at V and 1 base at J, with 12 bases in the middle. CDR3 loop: CASSSTVLRTDTQYF. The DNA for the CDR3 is TGTGCCAGCAGCTCGACAGTACTTCGCACAGATACGCAGTATTTT.

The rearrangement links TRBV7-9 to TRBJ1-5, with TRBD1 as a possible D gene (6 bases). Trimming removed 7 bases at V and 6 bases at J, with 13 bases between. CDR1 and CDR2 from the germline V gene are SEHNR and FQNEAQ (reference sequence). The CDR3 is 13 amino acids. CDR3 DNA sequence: TGTGCCAGCACCCTGGGGGCAGGTCAGCCCCAGCATTTT. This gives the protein CASTLGAGQPQHF. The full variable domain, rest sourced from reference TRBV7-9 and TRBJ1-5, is DTGVSQNPRHKITKRGQNVTFRCDPISEHNRLYWYRQTLGQGPEFLTYFQNEAQLEKSRLLSDRFSAERPKGSFSTLEIQRTEQGDSAMYLCASTLGAGQPQHFGDGTRLSIL.

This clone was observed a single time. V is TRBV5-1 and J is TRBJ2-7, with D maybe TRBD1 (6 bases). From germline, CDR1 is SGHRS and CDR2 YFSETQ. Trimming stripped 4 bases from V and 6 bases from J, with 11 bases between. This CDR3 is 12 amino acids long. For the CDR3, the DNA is TGCGCCAGCAGCGTCACAGGGTTCGAGCAGTACTTC. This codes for CASSVTGFEQYF.